This is a list of T cell receptor beta chains from one sample in a study of PD-1 blockade in classical Hodgkin lymphoma. Only in-frame clones appear in the TCRdb table, and some are missing; sequencing was by immunoSEQ multiplex PCR. This table has 45,000 to 65,000 clones, around 78% appearing once. This sample comprised peripheral blood mononuclear cells (PBMCs), obtained before the second cycle of nivolumab. The receptors shown here come from a human donor with classical Hodgkin lymphoma. Both conserved end residues are part of each CDR3. D genes are given only for firm matches. The size field is filled for only some rows; it gives once, few, many or a size class.

j_call	clone_size	d_call	v_call	cdr3_aa	cdr3_nt
TRBJ2-5	once	TRBD2	TRBV7-6	CASSLGREQTQYF	TGTGCCAGCAGCTTAGGGCGGGAGCAGACCCAGTACTTC
TRBJ2-7	NA	TRBD2	TRBV7-9	CASSLIAGGGEQYF	TGTGCCAGCAGCTTAATAGCGGGAGGAGGTGAGCAGTACTTC
TRBJ1-1	once	NA	TRBV5-4	CASSLAGRDTEAFF	TGTGCCAGCAGCTTGGCCGGGAGGGACACTGAAGCTTTCTTT
TRBJ1-2	few	NA	TRBV7-2	CASSLAPFTTEGGYTF	TGTGCCAGCAGCCTAGCCCCATTTACCACCGAGGGGGGCTACACCTTC
TRBJ1-5	NA	NA	TRBV2	CASTAVDQPQHF	TGTGCCAGCACTGCCGTAGATCAGCCCCAGCATTTT
TRBJ1-2	NA	TRBD1	TRBV7-9	CASSGPTGTVNGYTF	TGTGCCAGCAGCGGACCAACCGGGACAGTGAATGGCTACACCTTC
TRBJ1-3	NA	NA	TRBV7-3	CASSPSGGGNTIYF	TGTGCCAGCAGCCCGTCGGGGGGCGGAAACACCATATATTTT
TRBJ1-1	NA	NA	TRBV6-6	CASSYSSKNTEAFF	TGTGCCAGCAGTTACTCGTCCAAGAACACTGAAGCTTTCTTT
TRBJ1-1	NA	TRBD1	TRBV7-9	CASSFWTGNTEAFF	TGTGCCAGCAGCTTTTGGACAGGCAACACTGAAGCTTTCTTT
TRBJ1-4	NA	TRBD1	TRBV6-5	CASSYQGASAEKLFF	TGTGCCAGCAGTTACCAGGGGGCGTCGGCTGAAAAACTGTTTTTT
TRBJ1-3	few	NA	TRBV7-6	CASSSRWHSGNTIYF	TGTGCCAGCAGCTCCCGCTGGCACTCTGGAAACACCATATATTTT
TRBJ2-1	NA	TRBD1	TRBV6-5	CASSYSGQDSYNEQFF	TGTGCCAGCAGTTACAGCGGACAGGACTCCTACAATGAGCAGTTCTTC
TRBJ2-5	NA	NA	TRBV7-3	CASSYSPSAQETQYF	TGTGCCAGCAGCTACAGTCCGAGCGCCCAAGAGACCCAGTACTTC
TRBJ1-2	few	NA	TRBV5-5	CASRIGPLPLDGYTF	TGTGCCAGCAGGATCGGTCCCCTACCCTTAGATGGCTACACCTTC
TRBJ2-1	NA	NA	TRBV27	CASSIRAIYNEQFF	TGTGCCAGCAGTATAAGAGCGATCTACAATGAGCAGTTCTTC
TRBJ1-6	NA	NA	TRBV4-3	CASSQHPAGRNSPLHF	TGCGCCAGCAGCCAACATCCAGCCGGCAGAAATTCACCCCTCCACTTT
TRBJ2-1	NA	TRBD2	TRBV7-2	CASSFAGETYNEQFF	TGTGCCAGCAGCTTTGCGGGAGAAACCTACAATGAGCAGTTCTTC
TRBJ1-4	medium-sized	NA	TRBV30	CAWSLGPNEKLFF	TGTGCCTGGAGTTTAGGACCTAATGAAAAACTGTTTTTT
TRBJ1-3	NA	NA	TRBV30	CAWSPQGGKGNTIYF	TGTGCCTGGAGTCCCCAAGGGGGAAAAGGAAACACCATATATTTT
TRBJ2-3	NA	TRBD2	TRBV7-3	CASSLKPRAGEGTDTQYF	TGTGCCAGCAGCTTAAAACCGAGGGCGGGAGAGGGCACAGATACGCAGTATTTT
TRBJ2-2	NA	NA	TRBV18	CASTPNTGELFF	TGTGCCAGCACTCCAAACACCGGGGAGCTGTTTTTT
TRBJ1-2	NA	NA	TRBV6-6	CASSYYQTGYTF	TGTGCCAGCAGTTATTACCAGACTGGCTACACCTTC
TRBJ1-5	NA	NA	TRBV30	CAWSGYSNQPQHF	TGTGCCTGGAGTGGGTATAGCAATCAGCCCCAGCATTTT
TRBJ2-7	NA	NA	TRBV27	CASSLQDLRDEQYF	TGTGCCAGCAGTCTCCAGGACCTTAGGGACGAGCAGTACTTC
TRBJ1-1	NA	TRBD1	TRBV28	CASRNRGGNTEAFF	TGTGCCAGCAGGAACAGGGGGGGGAACACTGAAGCTTTCTTT
TRBJ2-4	NA	NA	TRBV7-9	CASSLVPGLGFQYF	TGTGCCAGCAGCTTAGTTCCGGGACTGGGGTTTCAGTACTTC
TRBJ1-2	NA	TRBD1	TRBV5-4	CASSLAGGRGGYTF	TGTGCCAGCAGCTTGGCAGGGGGCAGAGGTGGCTACACCTTC
TRBJ2-7	NA	TRBD2	TRBV5-1	CASSPPQAGTPTGGSHEQYF	TGCGCCAGCAGCCCACCTCAAGCGGGAACACCTACGGGGGGGTCCCACGAGCAGTACTTC
TRBJ1-1	NA	TRBD1	TRBV7-9	CASSLLATGGADTEAFF	TGTGCCAGCAGCTTACTTGCGACAGGGGGCGCGGACACTGAAGCTTTCTTT
TRBJ2-7	NA	NA	TRBV19	CASSPLGGLSDEQYF	TGTGCCAGTAGCCCATTAGGAGGACTATCTGACGAGCAGTACTTC
TRBJ1-2	NA	NA	TRBV7-9	CASTDGGSNYGYTF	TGTGCCAGCACTGACGGGGGGAGCAACTATGGCTACACCTTC
TRBJ1-1	few	TRBD1	TRBV28	CASRAGYRGDTEAFF	TGTGCCAGCAGGGCTGGCTACAGGGGTGACACTGAAGCTTTCTTT
TRBJ1-3	NA	TRBD1	TRBV30	CAWAGQSGNTIYF	TGTGCCTGGGCGGGACAGTCTGGAAACACCATATATTTT
TRBJ2-7	NA	TRBD2	TRBV7-2	CASSLRGLASSYEQYF	TGTGCCAGCAGCTTACGGGGACTAGCGAGCTCCTACGAGCAGTACTTC
TRBJ1-1	NA	NA	TRBV27	CASSSGATEAFF	TGTGCCAGCAGTTCAGGGGCCACTGAAGCTTTCTTT
TRBJ2-7	medium-sized	NA	TRBV5-1	CATLKPSSYEQYF	TGCGCCACCCTAAAACCGAGCTCCTACGAGCAGTACTTC
TRBJ2-1	NA	NA	TRBV6-5	CASSWDRDPNNEQFF	TGTGCCAGCAGTTGGGACCGCGATCCAAACAATGAGCAGTTCTTC
TRBJ2-5	few	TRBD2	TRBV9	CASSLRLAGVGETQYF	TGTGCCAGCAGCTTAAGATTAGCGGGAGTTGGAGAGACCCAGTACTTC
TRBJ1-5	few	NA	TRBV2	CASSERGGLEPQHF	TGTGCCAGCAGTGAACGCGGCGGCCTAGAGCCCCAGCATTTT
TRBJ2-3	once	NA	TRBV20-1	CSAKDSNTQYF	TGCAGTGCTAAGGACAGTAATACGCAGTATTTT
TRBJ2-5	few	NA	TRBV7-9	CASSHPDFQGPQETQYF	TGTGCCAGCAGCCACCCGGATTTTCAGGGTCCCCAAGAGACCCAGTACTTC
TRBJ2-7	NA	NA	TRBV30	CAWQGTRVGHEQYF	TGTGCCTGGCAGGGCACCAGGGTGGGCCACGAGCAGTACTTC
TRBJ1-2	medium-sized	TRBD1	TRBV11-2	CASSLDEQGARGYTF	TGTGCCAGCAGCTTAGATGAGCAGGGGGCGAGAGGCTACACCTTC
TRBJ1-4	few	TRBD1	TRBV7-9	CASSYGPGQGAEKLFF	TGTGCCAGCAGCTACGGTCCGGGACAGGGGGCCGAAAAACTGTTTTTT
TRBJ2-7	NA	NA	TRBV7-2	CASSPIRHSSYEQYF	TGTGCCAGCAGCCCGATCAGGCATAGCTCCTACGAGCAGTACTTC
TRBJ1-1	NA	NA	TRBV29-1	CSFHSISVTEAFF	TGCAGCTTCCACTCCATCTCGGTGACTGAAGCTTTCTTT
TRBJ2-7	NA	TRBD1	TRBV4-2	CASSQRTGDEQYF	TGTGCCAGCAGCCAAAGGACAGGGGACGAGCAGTACTTC
TRBJ1-2	NA	TRBD1	TRBV6-6	CASSPGQGGGYTF	TGTGCCAGCAGCCCCGGACAGGGAGGCGGCTACACCTTC